This paragraph covers one T cell receptor beta chain sequence. Its antigen is not yet known. Qualities for individual bases were not recorded, and no much larger clone is one base off. CDR1 and CDR2, per the germline V gene, are SNHLY and FYNNEI. The CDR3, cysteine through phenylalanine, is 15 amino acids long. Only the CDR3 DNA stays, 45 bases, in frame from base 1. Trimming leaves V shorter by 8 bases and J shorter by 4 bases, with the junction holding 11 bases beyond the gene matches. Sequencing was performed on an Illumina NovaSeq 6000. TCRalpha and TCRbeta cDNA libraries were constructed by 5'RACE with constant-segment primers, with sample barcodes and unique molecular identifiers being introduced. Trizol reagent was used to extract RNA from every sample. The libraries were amplified in two PCR steps, and the second step added a second sample barcode and Illumina TruSeq adapters. Sequencing of libraries was performed on an Illumina NovaSeq with 2 x 150 bp paired-end reads. The authors' pipeline ran thus. Demultiplexing of reads and collapsing into UMI-guided consensus sequences were performed with migec v1.2.7. With mixcr v2.1.11, UMI consensuses were aligned to TRA and TRB V and J templates and assembled into clonotypes. A clonotype was counted as expanded or contracted only if both edgeR and NoisET called the change significant, with noise models trained on biological replicates. For edgeR calls, the thresholds were a false discovery rate-adjusted p below 0.01 and a log2 fold-change of 1. As an exploratory analysis of dynamics, max-normalized trajectories of the 1000 most abundant clonotypes were examined with PCA combined with hierarchical clustering. Separately sequenced CD4+ and CD8+ repertoires were used to assign the CD4 or CD8 phenotype of responding clones. TCRdb trimmed the raw reads at Q25, called clones with MiXCR and kept productive beta chains. Entries that share a CDR3 protein sequence are merged under the most common genes and DNA. In this record, the V and J calls reflect TCRdb's handling and not the investigators' own analysis. Here the sample has 180,000 or so distinct CDR3 sequences; around a tenth occur a single time. The top ten constitute roughly 3.8% of the sample.

These data belong to a study of T-cell memory formation after mild COVID-19 (dated by TCRdb to the early 2020s). Background for the entire study: TCR sequence clusters from the two donors were largely donor specific. In a couple of donors, T-cell clones that expanded and contracted after mild COVID-19 were tracked by sequencing TCRalpha and TCRbeta repertoires over time. Two young, previously healthy adult volunteers, one female and one male, were included in the cohort. What the study reported, not specific to this receptor: The study included only two mild cases, and larger cohorts that include severe cases with pre-infection samples were judged to be necessary. Some responding clones were detected in pre-infection memory, suggesting pre-existing cross-reactive memory T cells joined the SARS-CoV-2 response. From day 15 to 85, contracting clones showed balanced CD4/CD8 phenotypes, whereas a second wave of clones that expanded from day 15 to 37 leaned towards CD4+. Contracting CD4+ clones turned up mainly in the CM and EM memory subsets, whereas EMRA was where CD8+ clones were enriched. The second-wave clones that peaked on day 37 were not confirmed to be SARS-CoV-2 specific.

Ficoll-Paque density gradient centrifugation was used to isolate PBMCs. The sequence was obtained from a man younger than 30 who had mild COVID-19 (a few samples of this study predate the infection). The sample titles of this study are shuffled in the database, so cell type and time point are left out; the donor was told from shared clones. Sample: PBMCs or a T cell subset sorted from them (not recorded which). The chain is made from TRBV2 and TRBJ1-5; TRBD1 agrees with 7 junctional bases. The nucleotide sequence is TGTGCCAGCGGGGGCCCCGGGACAGATAATCAGCCCCAGCATTTT. It specifies CASGGPGTDNQPQHF.